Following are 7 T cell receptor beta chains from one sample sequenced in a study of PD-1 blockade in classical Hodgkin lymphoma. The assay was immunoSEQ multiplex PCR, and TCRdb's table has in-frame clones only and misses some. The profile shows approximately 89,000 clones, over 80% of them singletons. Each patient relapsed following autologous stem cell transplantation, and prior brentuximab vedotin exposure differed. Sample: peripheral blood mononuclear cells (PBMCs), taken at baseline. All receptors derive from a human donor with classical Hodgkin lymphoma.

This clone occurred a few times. CDR3 amino acids: CASSFVPTLYEQYF. CDR3 DNA sequence: TGTGCCAGCAGCTTTGTTCCCACCCTCTACGAGCAGTACTTC. This chain uses TRBV11-2 with TRBJ2-7, with D unresolved. CDR1 is SGHAT and CDR2 is FQNNGV in the germline V gene. V was shortened by 3 bases and J by 3 bases, with 12 bases between the two germline ends. The CDR3 is made up of 14 amino acids.

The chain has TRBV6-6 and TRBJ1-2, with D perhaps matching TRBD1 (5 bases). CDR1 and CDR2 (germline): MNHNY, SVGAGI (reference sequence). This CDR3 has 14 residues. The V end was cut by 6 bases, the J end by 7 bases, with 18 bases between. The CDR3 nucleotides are TGTGCCAGCAGCCCCGGACTGTCCGGGGGTGGCTACACCTTC. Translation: CASSPGLSGGGYTF.

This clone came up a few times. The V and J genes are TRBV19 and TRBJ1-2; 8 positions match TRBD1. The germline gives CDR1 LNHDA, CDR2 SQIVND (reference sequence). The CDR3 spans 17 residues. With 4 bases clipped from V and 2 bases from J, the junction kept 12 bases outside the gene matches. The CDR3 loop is CASSTQGVFGPNYGYTF. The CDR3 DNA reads TGTGCCAGTAGTACACAGGGGGTGTTTGGCCCCAACTATGGCTACACCTTC.

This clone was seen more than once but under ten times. The CDR3 DNA follows: TGTGCCAGCAACCCGGCGCCCTACGAGCAGTACTTC. Amino acids: CASNPAPYEQYF. The chain has TRBV6-1 and TRBJ2-7; no firm D call. Germline CDR1 is MNHNS and CDR2 is SASEGT. The V end was cut by 7 bases, the J end by 2 bases, with 9 bases between. This CDR3 has 12 residues.

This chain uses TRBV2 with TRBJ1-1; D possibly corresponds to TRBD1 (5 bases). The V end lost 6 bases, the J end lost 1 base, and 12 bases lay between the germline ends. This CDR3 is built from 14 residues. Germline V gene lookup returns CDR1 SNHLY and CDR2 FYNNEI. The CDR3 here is CASRPLGPNTEAFF. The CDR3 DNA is TGTGCCAGCAGGCCCCTGGGACCGAACACTGAAGCTTTCTTT. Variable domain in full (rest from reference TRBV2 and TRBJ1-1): EPEVTQTPSHQVTQMGQEVILRCVPISNHLYFYWYRQILGQKVEFLVSFYNNEISEKSEIFDDQFSVERPDGSNFTLKIRSTKLEDSAMYFCASRPLGPNTEAFFGQGTRLTVV.

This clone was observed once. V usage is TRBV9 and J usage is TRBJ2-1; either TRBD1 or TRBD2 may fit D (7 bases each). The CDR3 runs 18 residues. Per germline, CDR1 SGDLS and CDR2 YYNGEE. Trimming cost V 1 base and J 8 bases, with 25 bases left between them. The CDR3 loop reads CASSVSPWPGQGGDEQFF. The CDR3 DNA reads TGTGCCAGCAGCGTATCCCCATGGCCGGGTCAGGGGGGGGATGAGCAGTTCTTC.

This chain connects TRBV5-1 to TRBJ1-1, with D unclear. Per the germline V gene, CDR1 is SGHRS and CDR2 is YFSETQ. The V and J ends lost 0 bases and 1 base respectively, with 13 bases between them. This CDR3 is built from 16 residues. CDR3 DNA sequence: TGCGCCAGCAGCTTGGGCCAGGATCTCCCGAACACTGAAGCTTTCTTT. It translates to CASSLGQDLPNTEAFF.